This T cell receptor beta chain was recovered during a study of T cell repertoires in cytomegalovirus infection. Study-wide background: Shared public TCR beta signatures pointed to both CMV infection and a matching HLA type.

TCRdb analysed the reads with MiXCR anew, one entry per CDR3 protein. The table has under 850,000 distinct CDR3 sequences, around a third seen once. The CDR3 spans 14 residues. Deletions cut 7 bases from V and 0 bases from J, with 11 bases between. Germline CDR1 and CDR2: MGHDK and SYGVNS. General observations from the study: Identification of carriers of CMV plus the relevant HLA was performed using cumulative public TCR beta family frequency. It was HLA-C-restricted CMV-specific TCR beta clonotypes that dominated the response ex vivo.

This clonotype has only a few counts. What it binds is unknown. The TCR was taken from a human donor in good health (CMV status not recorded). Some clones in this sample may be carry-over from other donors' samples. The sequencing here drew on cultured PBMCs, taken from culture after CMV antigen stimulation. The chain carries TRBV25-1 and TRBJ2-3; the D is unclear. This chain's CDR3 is CASTEAPSTDTQYF. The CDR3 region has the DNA TGTGCCAGCACCGAGGCCCCCAGCACAGATACGCAGTATTTT.